What follows are 16 T cell receptor beta chains derived from one specimen sequenced in a study of identical twins. TCRdb re-called the 5' RACE reads with MiXCR, one entry per CDR3 protein. The table lists roughly 250,000 distinct CDR3 sequences, around an eighth of them singletons, with around 9.5% in the top ten. The sample was memory (CD45RO+) T cells sorted from blood. Receptors were obtained from a woman between 18 and 29 years old in good health.

The chain uses TRBV28 and TRBJ2-1, with 14 bases lining up with TRBD2. There are 14 residues in the CDR3. Per the germline V gene, CDR1 is MDHEN and CDR2 is SYDVKM. V dropped 6 bases and J dropped 9; count of bases not matched to a gene: 4. CDR3 nucleotides: TGTGCCAGCAGGTCGACTAGCGGGAGGGGTGAGCAGTTCTTC. Encoded protein: CASRSTSGRGEQFF.

This clonotype was observed at least ten times. The chain recombines TRBV15 with TRBJ2-7; D might be TRBD1 (5 bases). The V gene lost 4 bases and the J gene lost 4 bases, with 17 bases spanning the gap. CDR3 length: 15 residues. Germline V lookup: CDR1 LNHNV, CDR2 YYDKDF (reference sequence). The CDR3 region is CATSTSGNPLYEQYF. The CDR3 DNA reads as TGTGCCACCAGCACCTCAGGGAACCCTCTTTACGAGCAGTACTTC.

The CDR3 nucleotides read TGTGCCAGCACCCAAGGGGGGGCGCGCAACGAGCAGTACTTC. Its protein product is CASTQGGARNEQYF. This chain links TRBV12-3 or TRBV12-4 with TRBJ2-7, with D perhaps TRBD2 (7 bases). The CDR3 extends over 14 amino acids. Trimming stripped 7 bases from V and 5 bases from J, with 18 bases between.

CDR3 residues: CASSYGRENTEAFF. In DNA form, the CDR3 reads TGTGCCAGCAGTTACGGCAGGGAGAACACTGAAGCTTTCTTT. This rearrangement joins TRBV6-5 to TRBJ1-1; D perhaps matches TRBD1 (5 bases). This CDR3 is 14 amino acids long. CDR1 is MNHEY, CDR2 SVGAGI, per germline. The ends were cut back, 2 bases at V and 1 base at J, with 8 bases in the middle.

The chain's CDR3 is CSARQDSDTQYF. The CDR3, as DNA: TGCAGTGCAAGACAGGATTCAGATACGCAGTATTTT. This rearrangement joins TRBV20-1 to TRBJ2-3; possibly TRBD1 for D (6 bases). V gave up 6 bases and J gave up 4 bases, with 11 bases separating them. This CDR3 has 12 amino acids. Per germline, CDR1 DFQATT and CDR2 SNEGSKA (reference sequence).

This clonotype was seen more than once but under ten times. The V gene is TRBV9, the J gene TRBJ1-1; 11 bases fit TRBD1. The CDR3 covers 15 residues. V gave up 1 base and J gave up 4 bases; unmatched junction bases: 3. Germline CDR1 reads SGDLS; CDR2 reads YYNGEE. CDR3 DNA: TGTGCCAGCAGCGTAAGGGACAGGGGGTTCACTGAAGCTTTCTTT. The encoded protein is CASSVRDRGFTEAFF.

The sample holds one count of this clonotype. The rearrangement links TRBV30 to TRBJ1-4, with D perhaps TRBD1 (6 bases). V lost 7 bases and J 0 bases, leaving 15 bases between the germline ends. The CDR3 consists of 15 residues. Germline values: CDR1 GTSNPN, CDR2 SVGIG (reference sequence). The CDR3 loop reads CALGAWDATNEKLFF. CDR3 in DNA: TGTGCCTTGGGGGCGTGGGATGCAACTAATGAAAAACTGTTTTTT.

This clonotype was seen ten or more times. This chain joins TRBV7-2 and TRBJ1-6; TRBD1 matches at 9 bases. After removal of 5 bases from V and 9 bases from J, the junction contained 8 bases not matched to a gene. Germline V gene lookup returns CDR1 SGHTA and CDR2 FQGNSA. The CDR3 sequence is 15 residues long. CDR3 protein: CASSEDRGFSSPLHF. CDR3 sequence (DNA): TGTGCCAGCAGCGAAGACAGGGGGTTTTCTTCACCCCTCCACTTT. The variable domain in full, completed from reference TRBV7-2 and TRBJ1-6, reads GAGVSQSPSNKVTEKGKDVELRCDPISGHTALYWYRQSLGQGLEFLIYFQGNSAPDKSGLPSDRFSAERTGGSVSTLTIQRTQQEDSAVYLCASSEDRGFSSPLHFGNGTRLTVT.

In this sample, this clonotype turned up a few times. The J gene is TRBJ2-3, the V gene TRBV5-1, with D perhaps given as TRBD1 or TRBD2 (6 bases each). V gave up 0 bases and J gave up 4 bases, with 12 bases separating them. CDR1 is SGHRS, CDR2 YFSETQ, per germline. CDR3 length: 15 residues. Here the CDR3 DNA reads TGCGCCAGCAGCTTGGATGGGGGCGGGGCAGATACGCAGTATTTT. It codes for CASSLDGGGADTQYF.

This clonotype was seen more than once but under ten times. The chain recombines TRBV12-3 or TRBV12-4 with TRBJ1-1, with a weak D call TRBD1 (6 bases). The V end was cut by 7 bases, the J end by 1 base, with 10 bases between. The CDR3 totals 13 residues. Here the CDR3 reads CASIQTGNTEAFF. DNA of the CDR3: TGTGCCAGCATCCAGACAGGGAACACTGAAGCTTTCTTT.

This clonotype was seen more than once but under ten times. The genes are TRBV20-1 and TRBJ1-2; 8 nucleotides match TRBD1. There are 13 residues in the CDR3. Germline CDR1 is DFQATT and CDR2 is SNEGSKA (reference sequence). V lost 6 bases to trimming and J lost 6 bases; unmatched junction nucleotides: 9. As DNA, the CDR3 is TGCAGTGCCTCCCACAGGGGGGGTAATGGCTACACCTTC. It yields the protein CSASHRGGNGYTF.

The table lists this clonotype with a few counts. The chain couples TRBV25-1 to TRBJ2-3; 7 positions match TRBD2. The trim removed 7 bases at V and 8 bases at J, leaving 9 bases unmatched. Germline V gene data show CDR1 as MGHDK and CDR2 as SYGVNS. This CDR3 has 13 residues. In DNA, the CDR3 is TGTGCCAGCAACCTCATCCCGGGAGGTACGCAGTATTTT. Encoded protein: CASNLIPGGTQYF.

CDR3 region: CSAREYKSWFFSDEQFF. The CDR3 DNA sequence: TGCAGTGCTAGAGAGTATAAAAGTTGGTTTTTCTCCGATGAGCAGTTCTTC. The chain has TRBV20-1 and TRBJ2-1, with D hard to call. The CDR3 runs 17 residues. Germline V CDR1 and CDR2: DFQATT, SNEGSKA (reference sequence). Trimming shortened V by 0 bases and J by 8 bases, and 23 bases separated the two germline ends.

This chain joins TRBV7-3 and TRBJ1-1; D ambiguous. This CDR3 has 14 residues. V lost 5 bases and J lost 1, with 11 bases in between. Germline-derived CDR1 and CDR2 are SGHTA and FQGTGA. CDR3 residues: CASSHGRGNTEAFF. CDR3 bases: TGTGCCAGCAGCCATGGACGGGGGAACACTGAAGCTTTCTTT.

This clonotype has ten or more counts. V gene TRBV12-3 or TRBV12-4 combines with J gene TRBJ1-2, with D uncertain. Trimming cost V 3 bases and J 8 bases, with 10 bases left between them. The CDR3 length is 12 residues. For the CDR3, the DNA is TGTGCCAGCAGTTTTAGCCCCGGAGGCTACACCTTC. Translated, it gives CASSFSPGGYTF.

The chain has TRBV5-1 and TRBJ2-5; maybe TRBD2 (6 bases). This CDR3 comprises 17 residues. The V and J ends lost 0 bases and 1 base respectively, with 16 bases between them. The V gene's germline CDR1 is SGHRS and CDR2 YFSETQ. This CDR3 is CASSLGFGGNAQETQYF. CDR3 nucleotide sequence: TGCGCCAGCAGCTTGGGGTTCGGCGGGAACGCCCAAGAGACCCAGTACTTC.